This T cell receptor (beta chain) originates from a study of T cells in Graves' hyperthyroidism and ophthalmopathy. In the study overall: Peripheral blood was obtained at initial diagnosis, preceding any treatment.

This clonotype was detected ten times or more. RNA transcripts provided the source from which TCR beta CDR3 regions were amplified. Carried out on the TCR CDR3, a first-round RT-PCR used the HTBI primer set. TCRdb redid the calling of the multiplex PCR reads with MiXCR, one entry per CDR3 protein. Among about 640,000 distinct CDR3 sequences listed, around 20% were seen once. Lactation, pregnancy, other autoimmune disease or uncontrolled infection led to exclusion of patients. Extraction of PBMCs used 10 ml of fresh peripheral blood. Germline CDR1 reads SGHAT; CDR2 reads FQNNGV. Trimming took off 3 bases at V and 3 bases at J, with 14 bases between the two ends. The CDR3 has 15 residues.

Sequencing was carried out using blood. This clonotype was sampled from a man aged 25-45 years with Graves' ophthalmopathy. The chain links TRBV11-2 to TRBJ1-1, with a tentative D call TRBD1 (5 bases). The CDR3: CASSLYIGADTEAFF. The CDR3 DNA sequence: TGTGCCAGCAGCTTGTATATTGGGGCGGACACTGAAGCTTTCTTT. Full variable domain (outside the CDR3, taken from reference TRBV11-2 and TRBJ1-1): EAGVAQSPRYKIIEKRQSVAFWCNPISGHATLYWYQQILGQGPKLLIQFQNNGVVDDSQLPKDRFSAERLKGVDSTLKIQPAKLEDSAVYLCASSLYIGADTEAFFGQGTRLTVV.